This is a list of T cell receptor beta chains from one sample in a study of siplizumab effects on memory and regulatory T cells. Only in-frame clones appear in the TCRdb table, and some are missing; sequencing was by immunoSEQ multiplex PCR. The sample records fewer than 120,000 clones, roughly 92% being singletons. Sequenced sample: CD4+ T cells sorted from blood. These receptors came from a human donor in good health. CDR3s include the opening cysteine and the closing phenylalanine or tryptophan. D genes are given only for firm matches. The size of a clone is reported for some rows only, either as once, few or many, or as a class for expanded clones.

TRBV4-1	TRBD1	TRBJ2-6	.	CASSQEEGTGRAGANVLTF	TGCGCCAGCAGCCAAGAAGAAGGGACAGGGCGGGCTGGGGCCAACGTCCTGACTTTC
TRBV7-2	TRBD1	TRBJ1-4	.	CASSQSGQGGKLFF	TGTGCCAGCAGCCAATCCGGCCAGGGGGGAAAACTGTTTTTT
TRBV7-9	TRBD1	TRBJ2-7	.	CASTPRGNGSYEQYF	TGTGCCAGCACTCCCAGGGGGAACGGCTCCTACGAGCAGTACTTC
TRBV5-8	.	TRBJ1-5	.	CASSYDGKDNQPQHF	TGTGCCAGCAGTTACGACGGGAAGGACAATCAGCCCCAGCATTTT
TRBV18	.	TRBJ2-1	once	CASSPDNEQFF	TGTGCCAGCTCACCGGACAATGAGCAGTTCTTC
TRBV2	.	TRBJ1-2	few	CASSASGGGWDYGYTF	TGTGCCAGCAGTGCCTCCGGGGGGGGCTGGGACTATGGCTACACCTTC
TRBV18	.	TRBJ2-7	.	CASSLPGLSYEQYF	TGTGCCAGCTCACTCCCGGGACTTTCCTACGAGCAGTACTTC
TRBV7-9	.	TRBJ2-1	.	CASNRGAYNEQFF	TGTGCCAGCAACCGAGGGGCCTACAATGAGCAGTTCTTC
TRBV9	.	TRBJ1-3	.	CASSPRRVGGNTIYF	TGTGCCAGCAGCCCCAGGAGGGTGGGGGGAAACACCATATATTTT
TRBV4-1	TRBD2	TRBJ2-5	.	CASSQDGTTGLGTQYF	TGCGCCAGCAGCCAAGACGGGACTACCGGTCTAGGGACCCAGTACTTC
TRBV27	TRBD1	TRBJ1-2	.	CASKYRDRVQGYTF	TGTGCCAGCAAATACCGGGACAGGGTTCAAGGCTACACCTTC
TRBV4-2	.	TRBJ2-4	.	CASSQDFETKNIQYF	TGTGCCAGCAGCCAAGATTTCGAGACTAAAAACATTCAGTACTTC
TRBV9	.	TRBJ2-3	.	CASSPIQGDTQYF	TGTGCCAGCAGCCCGATACAGGGAGATACGCAGTATTTT
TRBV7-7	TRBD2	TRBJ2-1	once	CASSPSGRGEQFF	TGTGCTAGCAGCCCCAGCGGGAGAGGTGAGCAGTTCTTC
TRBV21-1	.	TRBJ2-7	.	CASRTSLIDEQYF	TGTGCCAGCAGGACTTCCCTTATCGACGAGCAGTACTTC
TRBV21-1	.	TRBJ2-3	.	CASSKLVSDSSTDTQYF	TGTGCCAGCAGCAAATTAGTGAGCGATTCTAGCACAGATACGCAGTATTTT
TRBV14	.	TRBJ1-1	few	CASSQARATGAFF	TGTGCCAGCAGCCAAGCCAGGGCCACCGGAGCTTTCTTT
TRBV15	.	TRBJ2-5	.	CATSRGPAPETQYF	TGTGCCACCAGCAGGGGTCCCGCGCCGGAGACCCAGTACTTC
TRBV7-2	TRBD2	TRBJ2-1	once	CASSYRSGGYENNEQFF	TGTGCCAGCAGCTACCGCTCCGGGGGGTACGAGAACAATGAGCAGTTCTTC
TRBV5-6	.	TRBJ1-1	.	CASSNGGNTEAFF	TGTGCCAGCAGTAATGGTGGGAACACTGAAGCTTTCTTT
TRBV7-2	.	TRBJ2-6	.	CASNSNGANVLTF	TGTGCCAGCAACAGTAATGGGGCCAACGTCCTGACTTTC
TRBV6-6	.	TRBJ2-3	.	CASSLSTDTQYF	TGTGCCAGCAGTTTAAGCACAGATACGCAGTATTTT
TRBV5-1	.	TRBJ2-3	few	CASSLRQIGESDTQYF	TGCGCCAGCAGCTTGAGGCAAATAGGGGAATCAGATACGCAGTATTTT
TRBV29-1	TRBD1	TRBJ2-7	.	CSVEGGQGISEQYF	TGCAGCGTTGAAGGGGGACAGGGAATCTCCGAGCAGTACTTC
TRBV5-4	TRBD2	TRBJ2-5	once	CASSVSGGAETQYF	TGTGCCAGCAGCGTCAGCGGGGGGGCGGAGACCCAGTACTTC
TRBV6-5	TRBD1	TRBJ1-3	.	CASKPGTGDGNTIYF	TGTGCCAGCAAACCCGGGACAGGGGACGGAAACACCATATATTTT
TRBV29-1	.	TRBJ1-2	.	CSVDGLTPNYGYTF	TGCAGCGTTGATGGACTCACTCCTAACTATGGCTACACCTTC
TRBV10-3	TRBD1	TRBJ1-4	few	CAISQGATNEKLFF	TGTGCCATCAGCCAGGGGGCCACTAATGAAAAACTGTTTTTT
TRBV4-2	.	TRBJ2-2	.	CASSQDPRSGQSGTGELFF	TGTGCCAGCAGCCAAGATCCACGTTCGGGGCAATCGGGCACCGGGGAGCTGTTTTTT
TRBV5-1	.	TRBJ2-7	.	CASRRDFLSSYEQYF	TGCGCCAGCCGACGGGACTTTTTAAGCTCCTACGAGCAGTACTTC
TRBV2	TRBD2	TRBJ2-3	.	CASSRGGRDTDTQYF	TGTGCCAGCAGCCGGGGGGGCCGGGACACAGATACGCAGTATTTT
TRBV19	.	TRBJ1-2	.	CASRAPSGNYGYTF	TGTGCCAGTAGGGCCCCATCCGGTAACTATGGCTACACCTTC
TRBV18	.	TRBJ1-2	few	CASSRRKGDDYGYTF	TGTGCCAGCTCACGAAGAAAGGGGGATGACTATGGCTACACCTTC
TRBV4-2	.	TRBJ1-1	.	CASSQGGLPVNTEAFF	TGTGCCAGCAGCCAAGGTGGCCTACCTGTGAACACTGAAGCTTTCTTT
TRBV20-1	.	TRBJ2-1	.	CSAPGSGEQFF	TGCAGTGCCCCGGGTAGCGGAGAGCAGTTCTTC
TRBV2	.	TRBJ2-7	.	CASQYSGTSGEQYF	TGTGCCAGCCAGTACTCAGGCACTTCGGGCGAGCAGTACTTC
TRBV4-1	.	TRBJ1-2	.	CASSQDHTGLYGYTF	TGCGCCAGCAGCCAAGATCACACAGGGTTATATGGCTACACCTTC
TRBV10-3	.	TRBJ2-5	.	CAISTVSGTGETQYF	TGTGCCATCAGCACCGTGTCAGGGACGGGGGAGACCCAGTACTTC
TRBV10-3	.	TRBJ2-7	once	CAISESTEGGRYEQYF	TGTGCCATCAGTGAGTCTACTGAGGGAGGAAGATACGAGCAGTACTTC
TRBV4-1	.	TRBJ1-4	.	CASSQEGGGLGNEKLFF	TGCGCCAGCAGCCAAGAAGGAGGCGGGTTGGGTAATGAAAAACTGTTTTTT
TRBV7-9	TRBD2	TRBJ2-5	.	CASSPTGLAGQGTQYF	TGTGCCAGCAGCCCAACGGGACTAGCGGGGCAAGGGACCCAGTACTTC
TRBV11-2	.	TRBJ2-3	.	CASTQAGRGGDTQYF	TGTGCCAGCACCCAGGCGGGCAGGGGGGGAGATACGCAGTATTTT
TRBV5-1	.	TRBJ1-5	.	CASSLGGSDQPQHF	TGCGCCAGCAGCTTGGGGGGGAGTGATCAGCCCCAGCATTTT
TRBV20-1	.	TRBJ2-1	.	CSEGGPNEQFF	TGCAGTGAAGGCGGCCCCAATGAGCAGTTCTTC
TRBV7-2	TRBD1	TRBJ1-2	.	CASSPEGQGIDGYTF	TGTGCCAGCAGCCCAGAGGGACAGGGAATTGATGGCTACACCTTC
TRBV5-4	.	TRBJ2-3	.	CASSQGSFITTDTQYF	TGTGCCAGCAGCCAGGGAAGTTTCATAACTACAGATACGCAGTATTTT
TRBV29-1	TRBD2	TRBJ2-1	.	CSVGLAGGPFEQFF	TGCAGCGTCGGACTAGCGGGAGGGCCCTTTGAGCAGTTCTTC
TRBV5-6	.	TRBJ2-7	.	CASSFQGSPRGQNEQYF	TGTGCCAGCAGCTTTCAGGGGAGCCCCCGGGGGCAAAACGAGCAGTACTTC
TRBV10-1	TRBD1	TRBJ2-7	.	CASSGGQAGEQYF	TGCGCCAGCAGTGGTGGACAGGCTGGTGAGCAGTACTTC
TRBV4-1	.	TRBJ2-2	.	CASTLLGPGWTGELFF	TGCGCCAGTACCCTATTAGGACCAGGGTGGACCGGGGAGCTGTTTTTT
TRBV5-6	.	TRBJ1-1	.	CASSPKGTEAFF	TGTGCCAGCAGCCCCAAGGGGACTGAAGCTTTCTTT
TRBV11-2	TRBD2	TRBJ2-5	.	CASSLVLAGGETQYF	TGTGCCAGCAGCTTAGTACTAGCGGGGGGAGAGACCCAGTACTTC
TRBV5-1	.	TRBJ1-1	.	CASSLAGNTEAFF	TGCGCCAGCAGCTTGGCGGGGAACACTGAAGCTTTCTTT
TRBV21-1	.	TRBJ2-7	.	CASSWGTGGNYEQYF	TGTGCCAGCAGCTGGGGGACAGGGGGCAACTACGAGCAGTACTTC
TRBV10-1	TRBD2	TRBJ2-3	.	CASSDPGLAADTQYF	TGCGCCAGCAGTGATCCGGGACTAGCGGCAGATACGCAGTATTTT
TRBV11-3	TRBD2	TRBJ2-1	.	CASSNAGRLANEQFF	TGTGCCAGCAGCAATGCCGGGCGACTAGCCAATGAGCAGTTCTTC
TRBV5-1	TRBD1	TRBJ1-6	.	CASSLGDSTSPLHF	TGCGCCAGCAGCTTGGGGGACAGCACTTCACCCCTCCACTTT
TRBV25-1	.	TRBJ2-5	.	CASSLTLGGETQYF	TGTGCCAGCAGTTTGACTCTTGGAGGGGAGACCCAGTACTTC
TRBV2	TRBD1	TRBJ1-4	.	CASTTGTGGVYGEKLFF	TGTGCCAGCACCACCGGGACAGGGGGCGTTTATGGAGAAAAACTGTTTTTT